These 31 T cell receptor beta chains were all obtained from the same sample, sequenced in a study of blood T cell repertoires in COVID-19. Libraries were prepared by immunoSEQ multiplex PCR; TCRdb keeps only in-frame clonotypes and omits some of them. This repertoire shows 220,000 or so clones, around 90% found once; its top ten account for 5.5% to 8%. Specimen: peripheral blood. These receptor sequences come from a man aged 55 to 70 who had recovered from COVID-19.

The chain employs TRBV6-5 and TRBJ2-2, with D uncertain. In germline, CDR1 is MNHEY, CDR2 SVGAGI. The CDR3 sequence is 12 residues long. The V gene lost 8 bases and the J gene lost 8 bases, with 12 bases spanning the gap. CDR3 sequence (DNA): TGTGCCAGCTCGCCCAGTCAAGGGGAGCTGTTTTTT. Protein sequence: CASSPSQGELFF.

The V call is TRBV27, the J call TRBJ2-7; perhaps TRBD2 as D (7 bases). This CDR3 contains 15 residues. The germline V gene encodes CDR1 MNHEY and CDR2 SMNVEV (reference sequence). Trimming shortened V by 4 bases and J by 2 bases, and 15 bases separated the two germline ends. CDR3 sequence reads: CASSSLGGATYEQYF. The CDR3 bases are TGTGCCAGCAGTTCGTTAGGGGGGGCCACCTACGAGCAGTACTTC.

This clone came up a few times. The genes are TRBV19 and TRBJ1-5; TRBD1 matches at 7 bases. The CDR3 loop spans 17 amino acids. V was pared by 4 bases and J by 0 bases, with 9 bases of the junction left unmatched. The germline gives CDR1 LNHDA, CDR2 SQIVND (reference sequence). Here the CDR3 DNA reads TGTGCCAGTAGTAGCCCGACAGGGACACCTAGCAATCAGCCCCAGCATTTT. Amino acids: CASSSPTGTPSNQPQHF.

V usage is TRBV19 and J usage is TRBJ1-5; D is possibly TRBD1 (6 bases). The germline gives CDR1 LNHDA, CDR2 SQIVND (reference sequence). This CDR3 contains 17 residues. V lost 1 base and J lost 0, with 13 bases in between. For the CDR3, the DNA is TGTGCCAGTAGTATAGGATGGGCAGGGGATAGCAATCAGCCCCAGCATTTT. Its translation is CASSIGWAGDSNQPQHF.

The chain is built from TRBV5-6 and TRBJ1-4, with TRBD1 matching 11 bases. The CDR3 covers 16 residues. With 4 bases clipped from V and 7 bases from J, the junction kept 9 bases outside the gene matches. From germline, CDR1 is SGHDT and CDR2 YYEEEE. CDR3 DNA sequence: TGTGCCAGCAGCCGCCCGGCCGGGACAGGGGGTGAAAAACTGTTTTTT. Translating it yields CASSRPAGTGGEKLFF.

V is TRBV6-5 and J is TRBJ1-1, with 7 bases aligning to TRBD1. The germline gives CDR1 MNHEY, CDR2 SVGAGI. The J segment lost 4 bases and the V segment lost 5 bases, leaving 10 bases of the junction unmatched. The CDR3 has 15 amino acids. DNA of the CDR3: TGTGCCAGCAGTCCTGCACAGGGGATGGGCACTGAAGCTTTCTTT. Translation gives CASSPAQGMGTEAFF.

The chain joins TRBV10-3 to TRBJ2-3, with TRBD1 identical over 9 bases. Per the germline V gene, CDR1 is ENHRY and CDR2 is SYGVKD. This CDR3 is 15 amino acids long. J gave up 3 bases and V 4 bases, and 5 bases lay outside the gene matches. The DNA of the CDR3 is TGTGCCATCAGTGGCCGGACAGGGGAAACAGATACGCAGTATTTT. Its translation is CAISGRTGETDTQYF.

This clone was recorded once. This sequence joins TRBV4-1 and TRBJ2-6, with a tentative D call TRBD2 (5 bases). The V end lost 4 bases, the J end lost 4 bases, and 8 bases lay between the germline ends. This CDR3 is 14 amino acids long. From germline, CDR1 is MGHRA and CDR2 YSYEKL. CDR3: CASSRETGANVLTF. The CDR3 bases are TGCGCCAGCAGCCGGGAGACAGGGGCCAACGTCCTGACTTTC.

This clone was observed a single time. The chain carries TRBV2 and TRBJ2-2, with 9 bases aligning to TRBD1. Trimming cost V 6 bases and J 6 bases; bases outside gene matches: 8. This CDR3 is built from 15 residues. Germline V gene data show CDR1 as SNHLY and CDR2 as FYNNEI. The CDR3 DNA follows: TGTGCCAGCAGCCACTACAGGACAGGGGCCGGGGAGCTGTTTTTT. Its protein is CASSHYRTGAGELFF.

The genes are TRBV3-1 (or the pseudogene TRBV3-2) and TRBJ1-5, with TRBD1 identical over 7 bases. CDR1 LGHDT and CDR2 YNNKEL come from the germline V gene (reference sequence). The J segment lost 6 bases and the V segment lost 0 bases, leaving 8 bases of the junction unmatched. The CDR3 totals 16 residues. DNA for the CDR3: TGTGCCAGCAGCCAAGAAGGCCAGGGGGTCTCTCAGCCCCAGCATTTT. Amino acids: CASSQEGQGVSQPQHF.

V is TRBV18 and J is TRBJ2-1; 7 nucleotides match TRBD2. This CDR3 contains 14 residues. The V gene's germline CDR1 is KGHSH and CDR2 LQKENI. With 3 bases clipped from V and 8 bases from J, the junction kept 7 bases outside the gene matches. The CDR3 loop is CASSPLRGVDEQFF. CDR3 bases: TGTGCCAGCTCACCTCTCCGGGGGGTCGATGAGCAGTTCTTC.

The chain couples TRBV27 to TRBJ2-7; TRBD2 aligns across 12 bases. The CDR3 is 13 residues long. J gave up 6 bases and V 5 bases, and 2 bases lay outside the gene matches. Germline loops: CDR1 MNHEY, CDR2 SMNVEV (reference sequence). CDR3 loop: CASSPGLAGEQYF. The CDR3, as DNA: TGTGCCAGCAGTCCGGGACTAGCGGGCGAGCAGTACTTC.

This clone came up once. This sample includes further DNA sequences coding for the same CDR3. This chain connects TRBV18 to TRBJ1-1; 9 positions agree with TRBD1. The CDR3 runs to 13 residues. Trimming took 3 bases from V and 4 from J; bases not matched to a gene: 0. Germline-derived CDR1 and CDR2 are KGHSH and LQKENI. CDR3 sequence: CASSPTGGTEAFF. CDR3 sequence (DNA): TGTGCCAGCTCACCGACAGGGGGCACTGAAGCTTTCTTT.

The V and J genes are TRBV28 and TRBJ1-4, with TRBD1 identical over 8 bases. Per the germline V gene, CDR1 is MDHEN and CDR2 is SYDVKM. With 3 bases clipped from V and 8 bases from J, the junction kept 8 bases outside the gene matches. The CDR3 loop spans 15 amino acids. The CDR3 region has the DNA TGTGCCAGCAGTTTGGACCAGGGGGCAGGGGAAAAACTGTTTTTT. This gives the protein CASSLDQGAGEKLFF.

The genes are TRBV2 and TRBJ1-5; 10 nucleotides match TRBD1. This CDR3 has 13 amino acids. Germline V gene lookup returns CDR1 SNHLY and CDR2 FYNNEI. Trimming took 8 bases from V and 7 from J; bases not matched to a gene: 5. CDR3 sequence: CASLRTGGQPQHF. The DNA of the CDR3 is TGTGCCAGCTTGCGGACAGGGGGACAGCCCCAGCATTTT.

This clone was counted a few times. This sequence joins TRBV5-7 and TRBJ1-2; 8 bases map to TRBD1. TRBV5-7 is placed among ORFs of uncertain function. CDR3 length: 14 amino acids. The J segment lost 4 bases and the V segment lost 3 bases, leaving 5 bases of the junction unmatched. CDR3 DNA sequence: TGTGCCAGCAGCTGGACAGGGTTTTCCTATGGCTACACCTTC. Its protein product is CASSWTGFSYGYTF.

V usage is TRBV6-1 and J usage is TRBJ2-7; D gene unclear. Germline loops: CDR1 MNHNS, CDR2 SASEGT. The CDR3 spans 14 residues. V lost 2 bases to trimming and J lost 4 bases, with 12 bases between them. The CDR3 DNA is TGTGCCAGCAGTGAAACTGATAGGCGGTACGAGCAGTACTTC. Amino acids: CASSETDRRYEQYF.

The gene calls are TRBV19 and TRBJ2-7; no firm D call. The CDR3 is made up of 15 amino acids. Germline V gene sequence: CDR1 LNHDA, CDR2 SQIVND (reference sequence). Deletions cut 1 base from V and 2 bases from J, with 12 bases between. CDR3: CASSIVVGAPYEQYF. CDR3 DNA sequence: TGTGCCAGTAGTATAGTAGTGGGCGCCCCCTACGAGCAGTACTTC.

The chain combines TRBV28 with TRBJ1-2, with TRBD1 identical over 10 bases. Germline CDR1 is MDHEN and CDR2 is SYDVKM. The V gene end was trimmed by 4 bases and the J gene end by 6 bases; junction bases not matched to a gene: 5. The CDR3 runs 14 residues. Here the CDR3 reads CASSSPGTGDGYTF. The DNA of the CDR3 is TGTGCCAGCAGTTCTCCCGGGACAGGGGATGGCTACACCTTC.

V and J are TRBV2 and TRBJ1-1; tentatively, D is TRBD1 (6 bases). From germline, CDR1 is SNHLY and CDR2 FYNNEI. Trimming took 5 bases from V and 1 from J, leaving 11 bases between them. The length of the CDR3 is 14 residues. The CDR3 loop reads CASSLLRGNTEAFF. The CDR3, as DNA: TGTGCCAGCAGTCTTCTCAGGGGGAACACTGAAGCTTTCTTT.

The chain joins TRBV19 to TRBJ1-4; TRBD1 agrees at 9 bases. V trimming: 7 bases; J trimming: 8 bases; junction bases outside the gene matches: 11. This CDR3 comprises 15 residues. Germline assignment: CDR1 LNHDA and CDR2 SQIVND (reference sequence). The CDR3 is CASTDGDRVKEKLFF. DNA of the CDR3: TGTGCCAGTACCGACGGGGACAGGGTAAAAGAAAAACTGTTTTTT. Full variable domain (remainder filled in from reference TRBV19 and TRBJ1-4): DGGITQSPKYLFRKEGQNVTLSCEQNLNHDAMYWYRQDPGQGLRLIYYSQIVNDFQKGDIAEGYSVSREKKESFPLTVTSAQKNPTAFYLCASTDGDRVKEKLFFGSGTQLSVL.

A single count supports this clone. This rearrangement joins TRBV12-3 or TRBV12-4 to TRBJ1-1; no clear D gene. V shed 1 base and J shed 8 bases, with 11 bases lying between them. This CDR3 has 13 residues. CDR3 DNA: TGTGCCAGCAGTTTAGAGGCAGGAGGGGAAGCTTTCTTT. Its translation: CASSLEAGGEAFF.

This chain links TRBV29-1 with TRBJ2-1; D remains ambiguous. CDR1 is SQVTM and CDR2 is ANQGSEA in the germline V gene. Trimming cost V 4 bases and J 6 bases, with 16 bases left between them. The length of the CDR3 is 14 residues. CDR3 residues: CSVVLPEYGNEQFF. DNA of the CDR3: TGCAGCGTTGTTCTTCCGGAGTATGGCAATGAGCAGTTCTTC.

The chain employs TRBV5-1 and TRBJ2-7; 16 bases agree with TRBD2. Germline CDR1 and CDR2: SGHRS and YFSETQ. The CDR3 consists of 16 residues. After removal of 2 bases from V and 4 bases from J, the junction contained 3 bases not matched to a gene. The CDR3 loop is CASSFGTSGGAYEQYF. The CDR3 DNA is TGCGCCAGCAGCTTCGGGACTAGCGGGGGGGCTTACGAGCAGTACTTC.

This chain joins TRBV28 and TRBJ2-7; TRBD1 matches at 12 bases. V was clipped by 6 bases and J by 2 bases; unmatched bases: 11. The germline V gene has CDR1 MDHEN and CDR2 SYDVKM. The CDR3 runs 17 residues. CDR3 region: CASSDHPGQGAAYEQYF. The CDR3 nucleotides read TGTGCCAGCAGCGATCACCCGGGACAGGGGGCCGCCTACGAGCAGTACTTC.

This clone was detected a few times. The chain uses TRBV18 and TRBJ1-2, with D possibly being TRBD1 (6 bases). Germline CDR1 is KGHSH and CDR2 is LQKENI. The CDR3 extends over 14 amino acids. V lost 0 bases and J lost 8, with 13 bases in between. The CDR3 coding sequence is TGTGCCAGCTCACCACCTTCGCAGGGACAAGGCTACACCTTC. Amino acid sequence: CASSPPSQGQGYTF. Full variable domain (missing parts from reference TRBV18 and TRBJ1-2): NAGVMQNPRHLVRRRGQEARLRCSPMKGHSHVYWYRQLPEEGLKFMVYLQKENIIDESGMPKERFSAEFPKEGPSILRIQQVVRGDSAAYFCASSPPSQGQGYTFGSGTRLTVV.

The gene calls are TRBV18 and TRBJ2-5; TRBD2 matches at 8 bases. There are 15 residues in the CDR3. Germline-derived CDR1 and CDR2 are KGHSH and LQKENI. V gave up 1 base and J gave up 4 bases; unmatched junction bases: 5. The CDR3 nucleotides are TGTGCCAGCTCACCACTAGCGGGAAAGGGAGAGACCCAGTACTTC. Protein sequence: CASSPLAGKGETQYF.

V and J are TRBV28 and TRBJ2-1; maybe TRBD2 (8 bases). The CDR3 consists of 14 residues. Per germline, CDR1 MDHEN and CDR2 SYDVKM. V lost 11 bases and J lost 7, with 21 bases in between. The chain's CDR3 is CAGGDSGRGNEQFF. CDR3 in DNA: TGTGCCGGGGGGGACAGCGGGAGAGGGAATGAGCAGTTCTTC.

This rearrangement joins TRBV7-2 to TRBJ2-7, with 8 bases that match TRBD1. CDR1 SGHTA and CDR2 FQGNSA come from the germline V gene. The CDR3 runs 15 residues. The trim removed 2 bases at V and 2 bases at J, leaving 5 bases unmatched. The CDR3 sequence is CASSLLDRAPYEQYF. In DNA, the CDR3 is TGTGCCAGCAGCTTATTGGACAGGGCCCCCTACGAGCAGTACTTC.

The chain uses TRBV23-1 and TRBJ2-6; 8 bases are shared with TRBD1. TRBV23-1 is known as an ORF, though its function is uncertain. There are 21 residues in the CDR3. V dropped 0 bases and J dropped 0; count of bases not matched to a gene: 13. CDR3 DNA sequence: TGCGCCAGCAGTCAATCGGAACGAGGGACAGGAAAATTCTCTGGGGCCAACGTCCTGACTTTC. The encoded protein is CASSQSERGTGKFSGANVLTF.

The V call is TRBV30, the J call TRBJ2-1, with a tentative D call TRBD2 (6 bases). CDR1 is GTSNPN and CDR2 is SVGIG in the germline V gene (reference sequence). This CDR3 spans 11 amino acids. V was clipped by 2 bases and J by 8 bases, with 7 bases between them. CDR3 protein: CAWSWGDEQFF. The CDR3 nucleotides read TGTGCCTGGAGTTGGGGGGATGAGCAGTTCTTC.